This T cell receptor (beta chain) was found in a study of blood T cell repertoires in COVID-19. Study overall: Acute and convalescent COVID-19 samples came from the United States, Italy and Spain. In each case, the material was cDNA or gDNA derived from T cells, B-cell-depleted T cells, or PBMCs.

The V and J ends lost 7 bases and 0 bases respectively, with 15 bases between them. The CDR3 is 16 amino acids. Germline V CDR1 and CDR2: MDHEN, SYDVKM. Libraries were prepared by immunoSEQ multiplex PCR; TCRdb keeps only in-frame clonotypes and omits some of them. The sample has 350,000 or so clones; roughly 87% are singletons. Ages ranged from about 18 to 89 years, with residence in around 24 US areas. The J gene is TRBJ2-2, the V gene TRBV28, with D possibly being TRBD2 (6 bases). The sequenced sample consisted of PBMCs or T cells enriched from blood (not recorded which). The clonotype originates from a woman in her twenties or thirties who had recovered from COVID-19. The CDR3 DNA reads as TGTGCCAGCATCCCCTCGGCGGGGACGAACACCGGGGAGCTGTTTTTT. It codes for CASIPSAGTNTGELFF.